Listed below are T cell receptor beta chains from one sample, sequenced in a study of OX40 agonist ivuxolimab in advanced cancers. Generated by immunoSEQ multiplex PCR, the TCRdb table keeps only in-frame clones and is missing some. The data contain 35,000 or so clones, around 77% of them singletons. The sample in question was CD4+ or CD8+ T cells sorted from blood, obtained in a trial of the OX40 agonist ivuxolimab. All receptors derive from an adult with an advanced solid tumor such as melanoma, head and neck, liver or kidney cancer. The CDR3 runs from the conserved cysteine through the conserved F or W. A D gene is named only where the DNA matches it firmly. Only some rows state a clone size, as once, few, many or a class for expanded clones.

TRBJ1-6	-	TRBV5-6	-	13	TGTGCCAGCAGCTTGGCCGATAATTCACCCCTCCACTTT	CASSLADNSPLHF
TRBJ2-7	TRBD1	TRBV4-1	-	17	TGCGCCAGCAGCCGGATCGCTTCCGGGACAGGGTCCTACGAGCAGTACTTC	CASSRIASGTGSYEQYF
TRBJ2-1	-	TRBV28	-	17	TGTGCCAGCAGTTTACCGGCCATAGGGGGCTCCTACAATGAGCAGTTCTTC	CASSLPAIGGSYNEQFF
TRBJ2-7	-	TRBV15	once	14	TGTGCCACCAGCTCTCGACTCGAAACGGGCGAGCAGTACTTC	CATSSRLETGEQYF
TRBJ2-3	-	TRBV2	-	14	TGTGCCAGCAGTGGAGCGTCTAGCACAGATACGCAGTATTTT	CASSGASSTDTQYF
TRBJ2-1	-	TRBV5-6	-	12	TGTGCCAGCAGCTCAGGGGTCAATGAGCAGTTCTTC	CASSSGVNEQFF
TRBJ2-7	TRBD2	TRBV14	-	21	TGTGCCAGCAGCCCCAAACCCTGGACTAGCGGGAGCTCCATACCCTCCTACGAGCAGTACTTC	CASSPKPWTSGSSIPSYEQYF
TRBJ1-1	-	TRBV9	-	15	TGTGCCAGCAGCGTAGAGGTCAGCATGAACACTGAAGCTTTCTTT	CASSVEVSMNTEAFF
TRBJ1-6	-	TRBV28	-	15	TGTGCCAGCAGTCAACCACCCTCCTATAATTCACCCCTCCACTTT	CASSQPPSYNSPLHF
TRBJ2-1	-	TRBV4-2	once	14	TGTGCCAGCAGCCATGGTAGCGGCCACAATGAGCAGTTCTTC	CASSHGSGHNEQFF
TRBJ1-1	-	TRBV11-2	-	17	TGTGCCAGCAGCTTAGCATTGCAGGATTACATGAACACTGAAGCTTTCTTT	CASSLALQDYMNTEAFF
TRBJ2-2	-	TRBV27	-	16	TGTGCCAGCAGTTCCCCTAGGGGGGTCGGAGCCGGGGAGCTGTTTTTT	CASSSPRGVGAGELFF
TRBJ1-5	-	TRBV28	-	15	TGTGCCAGCAGTTTCGGCACAGAGCTCAATCAGCCCCAGCATTTT	CASSFGTELNQPQHF
TRBJ1-1	TRBD1	TRBV28	-	15	TGTGCCAGCAGCCCCGGGACAGGGCACTTTACTGAAGCTTTCTTT	CASSPGTGHFTEAFF
TRBJ1-6	-	TRBV6-5	few	16	TGTGCCAGCAGTTACTCCGCAACCCTCTATAATTCACCCCTCCACTTT	CASSYSATLYNSPLHF
TRBJ2-7	-	TRBV19	-	14	TGTGCCAGTAGTAGCGGGCACCTAGCCTACGAGCAGTACTTC	CASSSGHLAYEQYF
TRBJ1-1	-	TRBV7-6	-	14	TGTGCCAGCAGCCAATGGGGGCAGACCACTGAAGCTTTCTTT	CASSQWGQTTEAFF
TRBJ2-7	TRBD1	TRBV28	-	14	TGTGCCAGCAGCGAGACAGGGGGCCCGTACGAGCAGTACTTC	CASSETGGPYEQYF
TRBJ2-7	TRBD2	TRBV7-9	-	18	TGTGCCAGCAGCCCCTCCAACGACGGGGGGTATCCTCAGTACGAGCAGTACTTC	CASSPSNDGGYPQYEQYF
TRBJ2-7	TRBD1	TRBV19	-	12	TGTGCCGTCGGGACAGGGGGCTACGAGCAGTACTTC	CAVGTGGYEQYF
TRBJ2-7	-	TRBV11-2	few	14	TGTGCCAGCAGCTTGGCAGGGGAACGGTACGAGCAGTACTTC	CASSLAGERYEQYF
TRBJ1-2	-	TRBV9	-	17	TGTGCCAGCAGCGGACTCCTACCTGAGGGGGGCGGCTATGGCTACACCTTC	CASSGLLPEGGGYGYTF
TRBJ2-7	TRBD2	TRBV6-1	-	16	TGTGCCAGCAGTGAAGTGCTATTGGCGGGAGGCGGGGAGCAGTACTTC	CASSEVLLAGGGEQYF
TRBJ2-5	TRBD1	TRBV7-9	-	14	TGTGCCAGCAGCTTCCCGGGACAGCAAGAGACCCAGTACTTC	CASSFPGQQETQYF
TRBJ1-2	TRBD1	TRBV13	-	16	TGTGCCAGCAGCTTAACCGTCGGACAGGGGGCTGTTGGCTACACCTTC	CASSLTVGQGAVGYTF
TRBJ2-3	-	TRBV21-1	-	15	TGTGCCAGCAGGGTCCCAGGGGCCCTACTCGATACGCAGTATTTT	CASRVPGALLDTQYF
TRBJ2-7	TRBD1	TRBV30	-	15	TGTGCCTGGTACGCTGGGGACAGGGAGATCAACGAGCAGTACTTC	CAWYAGDREINEQYF
TRBJ2-7	TRBD1	TRBV6-1	few	14	TGTGCCAGCAGTGAAGAGGACAGGGCCTACGAGCAGTACTTC	CASSEEDRAYEQYF
TRBJ2-2	-	TRBV6-6	-	13	TGTGCCAGCAGTTACAAGTACACCGGGGAGCTGTTTTTT	CASSYKYTGELFF
TRBJ1-2	-	TRBV28	once	16	TGTGCCAGCAGTTTAACGGGCGCGACACCTCTAAATGGCTACACCTTC	CASSLTGATPLNGYTF
TRBJ2-2	TRBD2	TRBV6-6	-	16	TGTGCCAGCAGTTACTCACTAGCGGGAGGGACCGGGGAGCTGTTTTTT	CASSYSLAGGTGELFF
TRBJ2-5	TRBD1	TRBV7-8	-	15	TGTGCCAGCAGCGGCTCCGGGACAGGGGAAGAGACCCAGTACTTC	CASSGSGTGEETQYF
TRBJ2-5	-	TRBV28	-	15	TGTGCCAGCAGTCCGGGGACGTGGGGCCCTGAGACCCAGTACTTC	CASSPGTWGPETQYF
TRBJ1-4	-	TRBV4-3	-	19	TGCGCCAGCAGCCAAGATCCCCCGGGGGACCTTACAACTAATGAAAAACTGTTTTTT	CASSQDPPGDLTTNEKLFF
TRBJ2-2	-	TRBV11-2	once	14	TGTGCCAGCAGCTCGTTTGACTACACCGGGGAGCTGTTTTTT	CASSSFDYTGELFF
TRBJ2-1	TRBD2	TRBV5-1	-	13	TGCGCCAGCAGCCCGGGACTAGCGAATGAGCAGTTCTTC	CASSPGLANEQFF
TRBJ1-1	-	TRBV6-6	-	14	TGTGCCAGCAGTTACTTGGTCAGGAACACTGAAGCTTTCTTT	CASSYLVRNTEAFF